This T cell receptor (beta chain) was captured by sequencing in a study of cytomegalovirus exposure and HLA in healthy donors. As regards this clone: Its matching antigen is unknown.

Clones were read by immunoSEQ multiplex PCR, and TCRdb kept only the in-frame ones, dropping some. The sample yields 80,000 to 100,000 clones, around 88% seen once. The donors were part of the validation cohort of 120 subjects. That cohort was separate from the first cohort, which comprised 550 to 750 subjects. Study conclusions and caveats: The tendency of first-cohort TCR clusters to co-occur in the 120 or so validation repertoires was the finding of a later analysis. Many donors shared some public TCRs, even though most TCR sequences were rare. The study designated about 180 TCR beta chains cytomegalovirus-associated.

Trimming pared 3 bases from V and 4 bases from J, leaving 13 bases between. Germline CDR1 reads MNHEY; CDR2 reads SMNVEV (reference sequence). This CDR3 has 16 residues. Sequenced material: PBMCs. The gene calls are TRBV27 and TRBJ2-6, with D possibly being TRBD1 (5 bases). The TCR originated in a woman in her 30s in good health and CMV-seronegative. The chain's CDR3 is CASSFRWTPGANVLTF. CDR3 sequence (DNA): TGTGCCAGCAGTTTCCGTTGGACACCAGGGGCCAACGTCCTGACTTTC.